These 30 T cell receptor beta chains were sequenced from one sample in a study of T-cell memory formation after mild COVID-19. TCRdb reprocessed the 5' RACE reads with MiXCR, giving one entry per CDR3 protein. The sample includes 300,000 to 400,000 distinct CDR3 sequences, approximately 27% seen only once; the top ten take around an eighth. The sequencing input was PBMCs or a T cell subset sorted from them (not recorded which). Every receptor here comes from an adult woman who had mild COVID-19 (a few samples of this study predate the infection). Cell type and time point are not known.

This clonotype has only a few counts. The V and J genes are TRBV5-1 and TRBJ2-7; the D is unclear. Per the germline V gene, CDR1 is SGHRS and CDR2 is YFSETQ. Trimming cost V 0 bases and J 2 bases, with 9 bases left between them. CDR3 size: 14 residues. CDR3 sequence: CASSLAGDPYEQYF. CDR3 nucleotides: TGCGCCAGCAGCTTGGCTGGAGACCCCTACGAGCAGTACTTC.

The table lists this clonotype with a few counts. The chain couples TRBV7-9 to TRBJ1-1; the D gene is possibly TRBD1 (6 bases). This CDR3 spans 15 amino acids. V shed 1 base and J shed 4 bases, with 13 bases lying between them. The germline CDR1 and CDR2 sequences are SEHNR and FQNEAQ (reference sequence). The CDR3 protein is CASSLEPGAATEAFF. In DNA, the CDR3 is TGTGCCAGCAGCTTAGAGCCAGGGGCGGCCACTGAAGCTTTCTTT.

In this sample, this clonotype turned up a few times. The chain combines TRBV4-3 with TRBJ2-1; possible D gene TRBD2, 6 bases. Germline-derived CDR1 and CDR2 are LGHNA and YSLEER. The CDR3 contains 17 residues. The germline V and J ends were trimmed by 0 bases and 4 bases, with 16 bases remaining between them. The CDR3: CASSQEWRGAGYNEQFF. The CDR3 bases are TGCGCCAGCAGCCAAGAATGGCGGGGCGCAGGTTACAATGAGCAGTTCTTC.

This rearrangement joins TRBV5-1 to TRBJ2-7, with 11 bases aligning to TRBD2. CDR1 is SGHRS and CDR2 is YFSETQ in the germline V gene. The ends lost 3 bases at V and 2 bases at J; junction bases unmatched: 13. The CDR3 is made up of 18 amino acids. CDR3 region: CASSWQTSGTPGPYEQYF. CDR3 sequence (DNA): TGCGCCAGCAGCTGGCAGACTAGCGGGACCCCGGGGCCCTACGAGCAGTACTTC.

In DNA form, the CDR3 reads TGTGCCAGCAGCCAAGTCCGGGGAAACATTCAGTACTTC. Translating gives CASSQVRGNIQYF. This chain uses TRBV3-1 with TRBJ2-4; TRBD2 is a possible D gene (5 bases). V was shortened by 1 base and J by 6 bases, with 7 bases between the two germline ends. CDR1 is LGHDT and CDR2 is YNNKEL in the germline V gene (reference sequence). This CDR3 spans 13 amino acids.

This clonotype was observed a handful of times. The chain has TRBV29-1 and TRBJ2-7; tentative D call: TRBD1 (6 bases). The V gene lost 5 bases and the J gene lost 0 bases, with 14 bases spanning the gap. Germline lookup yields CDR1 SQVTM and CDR2 ANQGSEA. There are 14 residues in the CDR3. CDR3 residues: CSVLRDRSSYEQYF. Here the CDR3 DNA reads TGCAGCGTTTTACGAGACAGGAGCTCCTACGAGCAGTACTTC.

V usage is TRBV5-1 and J usage is TRBJ1-6, with 11 bases fitting TRBD1. Germline values: CDR1 SGHRS, CDR2 YFSETQ. CDR3 size: 17 residues. V was pared by 0 bases and J by 8 bases, with 7 bases of the junction left unmatched. CDR3 DNA: TGCGCCAGCAGCTTGGAACCCTCGGGACAGGGGGATTCACCCCTCCACTTT. Encoded protein: CASSLEPSGQGDSPLHF.

This clonotype was found a few times. This chain joins TRBV6-6 and TRBJ1-1, with 7 nucleotides matching TRBD1. The CDR3 is 12 amino acids. The V gene end was trimmed by 5 bases and the J gene end by 6 bases; junction bases not matched to a gene: 3. Per germline, CDR1 MNHNY and CDR2 SVGAGI (reference sequence). CDR3 protein: CASSRRGAEAFF. The CDR3 nucleotides read TGTGCCAGCAGTCGCAGGGGGGCTGAAGCTTTCTTT.

The rearrangement joins TRBV7-8 to TRBJ2-1, with D possibly TRBD2 on 6 matching bases. V shed 3 bases and J shed 6 bases, with 18 bases lying between them. The CDR3 runs 16 residues. Germline lookup yields CDR1 SGHVS and CDR2 FQNEAQ. The CDR3 DNA sequence: TGTGCCAGCAGCTTCGAAAGCCTCCAGGGAGGCAATGAGCAGTTCTTC. Translation: CASSFESLQGGNEQFF.

This clonotype was counted only a few times. The J gene is TRBJ2-7, the V gene TRBV7-9; D may be TRBD2 (5 bases). The CDR3 spans 12 residues. The V end lost 5 bases, the J end lost 6 bases, and 11 bases lay between the germline ends. Germline V gives CDR1 SEHNR, CDR2 FQNEAQ (reference sequence). CDR3 nucleotides: TGTGCCAGCAGCCCTTTTCGGGGCGAGCAGTACTTC. Translation gives CASSPFRGEQYF. The whole variable domain, remainder taken from reference TRBV7-9 and TRBJ2-7, is DTGVSQNPRHKITKRGQNVTFRCDPISEHNRLYWYRQTLGQGPEFLTYFQNEAQLEKSRLLSDRFSAERPKGSFSTLEIQRTEQGDSAMYLCASSPFRGEQYFGPGTRLTVT.

The table lists this clonotype with a few counts. The chain uses TRBV12-3 or TRBV12-4 and TRBJ2-7; the D gene is possibly TRBD2 (7 bases). The germline V and J ends were trimmed by 0 bases and 7 bases, with 22 bases remaining between them. The CDR3 runs 17 residues. The chain's CDR3 is CASSLAPGGRGPLEQYF. Here the CDR3 DNA reads TGTGCCAGCAGTTTAGCCCCAGGTGGGCGGGGGCCTTTGGAGCAGTACTTC.

The rearrangement links TRBV4-1 to TRBJ1-6; no reliable D call. Germline loops: CDR1 MGHRA, CDR2 YSYEKL. V lost 1 base and J lost 7, with 5 bases in between. The CDR3 contains 13 residues. In nucleotides, the CDR3 is TGCGCCAGCAGCCAAGTCGGGAATTCACCCCTCCACTTT. Protein product: CASSQVGNSPLHF.

As DNA, the CDR3 is TGTGCCACCGCCGGTAGGGGGATTGGCACAGATACGCAGTATTTT. This gives the protein CATAGRGIGTDTQYF. The chain uses TRBV24-1 and TRBJ2-3; tentative D call: TRBD1 (6 bases). The CDR3 runs 15 residues. Trimming stripped 9 bases from V and 1 base from J, with 16 bases between. Germline lookup yields CDR1 KGHDR and CDR2 SFDVKD.

This clonotype was seen a handful of times. The chain joins TRBV5-1 to TRBJ2-3, with TRBD2 matching over 7 bases. The CDR3 consists of 14 residues. V was clipped by 4 bases and J by 8 bases; unmatched bases: 10. Looked up from germline, CDR1 is SGHRS and CDR2 is YFSETQ. This chain's CDR3 is CASSAPLSGGTQYF. The CDR3 DNA follows: TGCGCCAGCAGCGCCCCCCTCTCGGGGGGTACGCAGTATTTT.

V usage is TRBV6-5 and J usage is TRBJ2-7, with D tentatively TRBD1 or TRBD2 (5 bases each). CDR3 length: 12 residues. Trimming took off 5 bases at V and 6 bases at J, with 11 bases between the two ends. The germline gives CDR1 MNHEY, CDR2 SVGAGI. The CDR3 is CASSTGTAEQYF. Written as DNA, the CDR3 is TGTGCCAGCAGTACCGGGACGGCCGAGCAGTACTTC.

This clonotype occurred a few times. The V call is TRBV3-1, the J call TRBJ2-1; TRBD2 might be the D (6 bases). Looked up from germline, CDR1 is LGHDT and CDR2 is YNNKEL (reference sequence). Trimming took off 0 bases at V and 9 bases at J, with 12 bases between the two ends. This CDR3 spans 14 amino acids. The CDR3 DNA reads TGTGCCAGCAGCCAAGATATGGTTAGCGGTGAGCAGTTCTTC. It codes for CASSQDMVSGEQFF.

The CDR3 sequence is CASSPSGNEQFF. In DNA form, the CDR3 reads TGTGCCAGCAGCCCCAGCGGCAATGAGCAGTTCTTC. The chain is built from TRBV7-3 and TRBJ2-1; possibly TRBD2 for D (5 bases). Germline CDR1 reads SGHTA; CDR2 reads FQGTGA. V lost 5 bases and J 6 bases, leaving 8 bases between the germline ends. The CDR3 spans 12 residues.

V usage is TRBV15 and J usage is TRBJ2-1; 8 nucleotides align to TRBD1. V was pared by 0 bases and J by 7 bases, with 5 bases of the junction left unmatched. This CDR3 spans 15 amino acids. Germline loops: CDR1 LNHNV, CDR2 YYDKDF (reference sequence). Written as DNA, the CDR3 is TGTGCCACCAGCAGAGATCGTTACAGGGGGAATGAGCAGTTCTTC. It encodes CATSRDRYRGNEQFF.

This clonotype occurred many times. V and J are TRBV13 and TRBJ2-7; no reliable D call. Germline assignment: CDR1 PRHDT and CDR2 FYEKMQ (reference sequence). This CDR3 is 12 amino acids long. Trimming cost V 4 bases and J 4 bases, with 8 bases left between them. The DNA for the CDR3 is TGTGCCAGCAGCTCCTCTGGTTACGAGCAGTACTTC. This gives the protein CASSSSGYEQYF.

The V and J genes are TRBV24-1 and TRBJ2-2, with D perhaps TRBD2 (5 bases). V was shortened by 0 bases and J by 1 base, with 8 bases between the two germline ends. CDR3 length: 16 amino acids. Germline V lookup: CDR1 KGHDR, CDR2 SFDVKD. CDR3: CATSDLGRGNTGELFF. In DNA form, the CDR3 reads TGTGCCACCAGTGATTTGGGTCGGGGGAACACCGGGGAGCTGTTTTTT.

This clonotype has a handful of counts. The V call is TRBV7-2, the J call TRBJ1-3, with no clear D. The germline CDR1 and CDR2 sequences are SGHTA and FQGNSA. The CDR3 runs 16 residues. Trimming removed 0 bases at V and 2 bases at J, with 11 bases between. CDR3 in DNA: TGTGCCAGCAGCTTAGCTGGGGTAGGAACTGGAAACACCATATATTTT. Protein product: CASSLAGVGTGNTIYF.

This clonotype was observed many times. This chain uses TRBV5-1 with TRBJ2-1; the D is unclear. The CDR3 is 11 amino acids. Germline V gene sequence: CDR1 SGHRS, CDR2 YFSETQ. V was clipped by 4 bases and J by 5 bases, with 4 bases between them. For the CDR3, the DNA is TGCGCCAGCAGCGCCCACAATGAGCAGTTCTTC. Translating gives CASSAHNEQFF.

This clonotype came up a few times. The V gene is TRBV11-1, the J gene TRBJ2-5, with TRBD2 matching 12 bases. Trimming removed 5 bases from V and 0 bases from J; junction bases left unmatched: 4. Germline V gene lookup returns CDR1 SGHAT and CDR2 FQDESV (reference sequence). The CDR3 has 16 amino acids. The CDR3 DNA sequence: TGTGCCAGCAGCCGGACTAGCGGGAATAACCAAGAGACCCAGTACTTC. The encoded protein is CASSRTSGNNQETQYF.

The V gene is TRBV29-1, the J gene TRBJ2-2, with 10 bases that match TRBD2. CDR1 and CDR2 from the germline V gene are SQVTM and ANQGSEA. V was clipped by 4 bases and J by 5 bases; unmatched bases: 7. The CDR3 is made up of 15 amino acids. CDR3 protein: CSVVIAGGSTGELFF. The CDR3 DNA sequence: TGCAGCGTTGTAATAGCGGGAGGATCGACCGGGGAGCTGTTTTTT.

This chain links TRBV3-1 with TRBJ1-1; 7 bases match TRBD1. The V gene end was trimmed by 4 bases and the J gene end by 7 bases; junction bases not matched to a gene: 12. The germline gives CDR1 LGHDT, CDR2 YNNKEL (reference sequence). The CDR3 length is 15 residues. The CDR3 here is CASSRSETGRGEAFF. The CDR3 region has the DNA TGTGCCAGCAGCCGATCTGAGACAGGGAGGGGTGAAGCTTTCTTT.

The chain recombines TRBV24-1 with TRBJ2-1, with 7 nucleotides matching TRBD2. The V gene end was trimmed by 3 bases and the J gene end by 2 bases; junction bases not matched to a gene: 6. The CDR3 spans 16 residues. Germline CDR1 is KGHDR and CDR2 is SFDVKD. Here the CDR3 DNA reads TGTGCCACCAGTGATATTAGCGGGCTTACCTACAATGAGCAGTTCTTC. Its protein is CATSDISGLTYNEQFF.

This clonotype was recorded at least ten times. The chain is built from TRBV12-3 or TRBV12-4 and TRBJ2-1; D remains unclear. V was shortened by 3 bases and J by 0 bases, with 6 bases between the two germline ends. The CDR3 totals 14 residues. This CDR3 reads CASSLSYSYNEQFF. In nucleotides, the CDR3 is TGTGCCAGCAGTTTGAGCTACTCCTACAATGAGCAGTTCTTC.

This clonotype was recorded a few times. The chain has TRBV6-6 and TRBJ2-2; 8 bases map to TRBD2. CDR1 is MNHNY and CDR2 is SVGAGI in the germline V gene (reference sequence). V lost 4 bases to trimming and J lost 1 base; unmatched junction nucleotides: 8. This CDR3 has 17 amino acids. CDR3 amino acids: CASSSFLAGRNTGELFF. The DNA for the CDR3 is TGTGCCAGCAGTTCATTTTTAGCGGGAAGGAACACCGGGGAGCTGTTTTTT.

V is TRBV7-9 and J is TRBJ2-1, with TRBD2 matching 14 bases. Germline V CDR1 and CDR2: SEHNR, FQNEAQ (reference sequence). The length of the CDR3 is 17 residues. V lost 5 bases, J lost 1 base, and 4 bases stayed unmatched. The CDR3 DNA reads TGTGCCAGCAGCCACGGACTAGCGGGAGGTTCCTACAATGAGCAGTTCTTC. This sequence encodes CASSHGLAGGSYNEQFF.

This clonotype was picked up a small number of times. The V and J genes are TRBV6-7 and TRBJ2-7; D is uncertain. TRBV6-7 is flagged as an ORF with uncertain function. This CDR3 contains 13 residues. V shed 9 bases and J shed 4 bases, with 16 bases lying between them. CDR3: CASPVQFNYEQYF. CDR3 sequence (DNA): TGTGCCAGTCCCGTCCAATTCAATTACGAGCAGTACTTC.